The T cell receptor (beta chain) under discussion was sequenced for a study of regulatory T cells in long-lasting Graves disease. Study conclusions and caveats: With a small sample size, accuracy may have been reduced. Whereas roughly 1,000 public clonotypes were shared by new patients, persistent patients shared more, at around 2,700.

The time point here: persistent/refractory GD, antithyroid drugs over 5 years with positive TRAb. The authors made the TCR library using RNA they extracted from PBMCs. Regarding this clonotype: What it binds is not known.

HTBI primers from iRepertoire and Arm-PCR of CDR3 regions yielded the TCR beta libraries. Authors' methods: Spanning all samples, the identified segments comprised some 60 TRBV and some 15 TRBJ. TCRdb reprocessed the multiplex PCR reads via MiXCR and lists one record per CDR3 protein. Here the V and J calls rest on TCRdb's processing, not on the authors' analysis. Of about 660,000 distinct CDR3 sequences detected, around 30% appear once; the ten largest clones hold about 42%. Trimming removed 6 bases at V and 5 bases at J, with 17 bases between. In germline, CDR1 is DFQATT, CDR2 SNEGSKA (reference sequence). The CDR3 runs to 15 residues.

The chain joins TRBV20-1 to TRBJ1-6; D ambiguous. The TCR comes from a female donor with Graves disease. The starting material was peripheral blood mononuclear cells (PBMCs), obtained when the disease was refractory, from a patient treated with antithyroid drugs. CDR3 sequence reads: CSAETRVLNNSPLHF. CDR3 DNA sequence: TGCAGTGCCGAGACGCGAGTACTTAATAATTCACCCCTCCACTTT.